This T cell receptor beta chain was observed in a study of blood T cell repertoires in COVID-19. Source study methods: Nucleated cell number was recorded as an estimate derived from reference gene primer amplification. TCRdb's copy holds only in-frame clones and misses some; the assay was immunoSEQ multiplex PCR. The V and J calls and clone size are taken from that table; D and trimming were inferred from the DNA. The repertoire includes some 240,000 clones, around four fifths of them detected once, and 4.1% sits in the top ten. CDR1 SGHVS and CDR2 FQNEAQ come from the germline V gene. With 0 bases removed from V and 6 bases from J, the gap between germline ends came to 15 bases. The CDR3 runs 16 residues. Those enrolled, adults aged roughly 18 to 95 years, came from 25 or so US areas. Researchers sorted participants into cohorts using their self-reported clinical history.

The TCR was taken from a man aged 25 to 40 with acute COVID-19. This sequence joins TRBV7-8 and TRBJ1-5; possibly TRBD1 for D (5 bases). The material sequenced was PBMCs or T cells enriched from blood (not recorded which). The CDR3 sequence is CASSLAPTASSQPQHF. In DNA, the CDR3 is TGTGCCAGCAGCTTAGCGCCGACAGCGTCGTCTCAGCCCCAGCATTTT.